This T cell receptor (beta chain) was observed in a study of blood T cell repertoires in COVID-19. Study as a whole: Whether acute or convalescent, the COVID-19 samples came from the United States, Italy and Spain. T cells, B-cell-depleted T cells, or PBMCs provided the cDNA or gDNA that served as material.

Germline V gene lookup returns CDR1 SEHNR and CDR2 FQNEAQ (reference sequence). This CDR3 comprises 15 residues. Trimming cost V 4 bases and J 4 bases, with 17 bases left between them. Libraries were prepared by immunoSEQ multiplex PCR; TCRdb keeps only in-frame clonotypes and omits some of them. The table includes 130,000 to 150,000 clones, 87% detected once. The sample comprised peripheral blood. This TCR derives from a man aged 50 to 59 who had recovered from COVID-19. V gene TRBV7-9 combines with J gene TRBJ2-7; possible D gene TRBD1, 5 bases. Here the CDR3 DNA reads TGTGCCAGCAGCTCCCCCCGACAAGGGGCATACGAGCAGTACTTC. This gives the protein CASSSPRQGAYEQYF. The full variable domain, its missing parts supplied by reference TRBV7-9 and TRBJ2-7, is DTGVSQNPRHKITKRGQNVTFRCDPISEHNRLYWYRQTLGQGPEFLTYFQNEAQLEKSRLLSDRFSAERPKGSFSTLEIQRTEQGDSAMYLCASSSPRQGAYEQYFGPGTRLTVT.